The 27 T cell receptor beta chains listed next were all sequenced from one sample in a study of shared clonotypes between healthy human individuals (dated by TCRdb to between 2020 and 2021). Receptor amplification or capture employed the immunoSEQ multiplex PCR assay. Entries here come from immuneACCESS through TCRdb and include only in-frame sequences with V and J called. Some clones fail to appear in such tables; in the studies checked, an unresolved V gene covers under half of the shortfall, and the cause of the remainder is unknown. This sample lists around 1.6 million clones; 95% to 99% were detected once. Roughly 0.45% of the sample lies in the top ten. Sample: naive CD4+ T cells sorted from blood. Interpreted using the paper, the cell subset or site label stands for: CD45RA+ positively selected. All receptors derive from a man aged 25 to 40 in good health.

The rearrangement joins TRBV25-1 to TRBJ2-3; D not resolved. The V gene lost 5 bases and the J gene lost 2 bases, with 11 bases spanning the gap. Per the germline V gene, CDR1 is MGHDK and CDR2 is SYGVNS. The length of the CDR3 is 14 residues. DNA for the CDR3: TGTGCCAGCAGTCGCCGCGTATCCACAGATACGCAGTATTTT. It encodes CASSRRVSTDTQYF.

This chain uses TRBV7-9 with TRBJ1-1; weak D call: TRBD1 (5 bases). This CDR3 has 14 residues. Germline CDR1 SEHNR, CDR2 FQNEAQ (reference sequence). V lost 0 bases to trimming and J lost 7 bases, with 12 bases between them. This CDR3 is CASSLALSGNEAFF. Written as DNA, the CDR3 is TGTGCCAGCAGCTTAGCGCTGTCAGGGAATGAAGCTTTCTTT.

A remark on this clone: Other DNA sequences within the sample encode an identical CDR3. The V and J genes are TRBV18 and TRBJ1-2; D not certain. CDR3 length: 15 residues. Germline V gene lookup returns CDR1 KGHSH and CDR2 LQKENI. The V gene lost 3 bases and the J gene lost 0 bases, with 11 bases spanning the gap. The CDR3: CASSPGQSSNYGYTF. CDR3 in DNA: TGTGCCAGCTCACCCGGCCAGAGTTCTAACTATGGCTACACCTTC.

The V gene is TRBV18, the J gene TRBJ2-5, with TRBD2 matching 8 bases. V lost 1 base and J lost 4; bases outside the gene matches: 8. The CDR3 runs 16 residues. CDR1 and CDR2 (germline): KGHSH, LQKENI. The CDR3 DNA follows: TGTGCCAGCTCACCACTCCCGGGAGGGAGTCTAGAGACCCAGTACTTC. Translating it yields CASSPLPGGSLETQYF.

The rearrangement links TRBV19 to TRBJ2-7; possibly TRBD2 for D (6 bases). This CDR3 contains 12 residues. Germline CDR1 is LNHDA and CDR2 is SQIVND (reference sequence). V lost 8 bases and J lost 3, with 11 bases in between. In DNA form, the CDR3 reads TGTGCCAGTCGAGCGGGCGACTACGAGCAGTACTTC. This codes for CASRAGDYEQYF.

The CDR3 bases are TGTGCCAGCTTGGGACAACTGAATGAAAAACTGTTTTTT. Translation: CASLGQLNEKLFF. V gene TRBV18 combines with J gene TRBJ1-4, with D possibly matching TRBD1 (6 bases). The CDR3 extends over 13 amino acids. The germline gives CDR1 KGHSH, CDR2 LQKENI. Deletions cut 7 bases from V and 5 bases from J, with 11 bases between.

V is TRBV13 and J is TRBJ2-3; possibly TRBD2 for D (6 bases). Per germline, CDR1 PRHDT and CDR2 FYEKMQ (reference sequence). CDR3 length: 17 amino acids. Trimming took off 5 bases at V and 4 bases at J, with 22 bases between the two ends. The CDR3 nucleotides are TGTGCCAGCAGCCCCCACCCGGCCCGGAGGGTACCAGATACGCAGTATTTT. Its translation: CASSPHPARRVPDTQYF.

The chain joins TRBV5-1 to TRBJ2-1; tentative D call: TRBD2 (5 bases). V was pared by 0 bases and J by 5 bases, with 9 bases between. The germline CDR1 and CDR2 sequences are SGHRS and YFSETQ. There are 14 residues in the CDR3. Here the CDR3 reads CASSLGSADNEQFF. As DNA, the CDR3 is TGCGCCAGCAGCTTGGGGTCAGCGGACAATGAGCAGTTCTTC.

With respect to this clone: Within the sample, other DNA sequences also encode this same CDR3. This chain links TRBV6-5 with TRBJ2-2; no clear D. The ends were cut back, 6 bases at V and 2 bases at J, with 10 bases in the middle. Germline lookup yields CDR1 MNHEY and CDR2 SVGAGI. The CDR3 has 14 amino acids. The CDR3 DNA reads as TGTGCCAGCAGCCCTGGTCCTAACACCGGGGAGCTGTTTTTT. Translating gives CASSPGPNTGELFF.

V is TRBV2 and J is TRBJ2-3, with TRBD2 matching 7 bases. Germline V gene sequence: CDR1 SNHLY, CDR2 FYNNEI. The CDR3 runs to 13 residues. Trimming took 10 bases from V and 4 from J; bases not matched to a gene: 8. CDR3 in amino acids: CATTAGVADTQYF. The CDR3, as DNA: TGTGCCACGACGGCGGGAGTCGCAGATACGCAGTATTTT.

J is TRBJ1-4 and V is TRBV28; 9 bases line up with TRBD1. Germline V CDR1 and CDR2: MDHEN, SYDVKM. The V segment lost 6 bases and the J segment 4 bases; nucleotides outside the gene matches: 3. The CDR3 loop spans 14 amino acids. This CDR3 reads CASSWDRDNEKLFF. The CDR3 bases are TGTGCCAGCAGCTGGGACAGGGATAATGAAAAACTGTTTTTT.

The gene calls are TRBV5-4 and TRBJ1-2, with D possibly TRBD1 on 5 matching bases. The CDR3 is 15 amino acids. The V end lost 2 bases, the J end lost 4 bases, and 15 bases lay between the germline ends. Germline CDR1 and CDR2: SGHNT and YYREEE (reference sequence). The CDR3 loop reads CASSFPGQGLYGYTF. The CDR3 DNA sequence: TGTGCCAGCAGCTTCCCAGGCCAGGGCCTCTATGGCTACACCTTC.

As for this clone: Sequence at one end of the junction differs from germline and may be a read error. The V and J genes are TRBV7-7 and TRBJ2-5; D gene uncertain. The CDR3 runs 13 residues. CDR1 and CDR2 (germline): SSHAT, FNYEAQ (reference sequence). The CDR3 sequence: CASSLDRDGTQYF. DNA of the CDR3: TGTGCTAGCAGCTTAGACCGAGATGGGACCCAGTACTTC.

The chain employs TRBV30 and TRBJ1-1; 11 bases are a match to TRBD1. The germline V gene has CDR1 GTSNPN and CDR2 SVGIG (reference sequence). Unmatched junction bases numbered 2, after V lost 7 bases and J lost 1 base. CDR3 length equals 13 residues. CDR3 protein: CALDRGPNTEAFF. DNA for the CDR3: TGTGCCTTGGACAGGGGGCCGAACACTGAAGCTTTCTTT. The full variable domain, its missing parts supplied by reference TRBV30 and TRBJ1-1, is SQTIHQWPATLVQPVGSPLSLECTVEGTSNPNLYWYRQAAGRGLQLLFYSVGIGQISSEVPQNLSASRPQDRQFILSSKKLLLSDSGFYLCALDRGPNTEAFFGQGTRLTVV.

In this sample, this clone turned up once. V gene TRBV9 combines with J gene TRBJ2-1; no reliable D call. V was trimmed by 3 bases and J by 7 bases, leaving 11 bases between them. In germline, CDR1 is SGDLS, CDR2 YYNGEE. The CDR3 is 13 residues long. This CDR3 is CASSGGVLNEQFF. Here the CDR3 DNA reads TGTGCCAGCAGCGGTGGGGTTTTGAATGAGCAGTTCTTC.

This rearrangement joins TRBV19 to TRBJ1-2; TRBD1 matches 8 bases. The CDR3 runs 17 residues. The junction had 12 bases not matched to a gene; V was cut back by 5 bases and J by 1 base. From germline, CDR1 is LNHDA and CDR2 SQIVND (reference sequence). The CDR3 DNA reads TGTGCCAGTAGTGAAATTGGGAGGACAGGGATTAACTATGGCTACACCTTC. Translation: CASSEIGRTGINYGYTF.

The V call is TRBV5-1, the J call TRBJ1-4; no clear D. Trimming removed 0 bases from V and 0 bases from J, with 6 bases in between. Germline V gene lookup returns CDR1 SGHRS and CDR2 YFSETQ. The CDR3 covers 15 residues. The CDR3 DNA follows: TGCGCCAGCAGCTTGGGCAGCACAACTAATGAAAAACTGTTTTTT. Its translation is CASSLGSTTNEKLFF.

In DNA form, the CDR3 reads TGTGCCAGCGCCCCGGGGAACACCGGGGAGCTGTTTTTT. The encoded protein is CASAPGNTGELFF. The genes are TRBV2 and TRBJ2-2; no clear D gene. Between the trimmed V and J ends, which lost 8 bases and 1 base, there was a span of 8 bases. This CDR3 region has 13 residues. CDR1 is SNHLY, CDR2 FYNNEI, per germline.

The chain is built from TRBV15 and TRBJ2-7; possible D gene TRBD1, 6 bases. CDR1 LNHNV and CDR2 YYDKDF come from the germline V gene (reference sequence). V was shortened by 6 bases and J by 2 bases, with 17 bases between the two germline ends. The CDR3 extends over 15 amino acids. CDR3 in DNA: TGTGCCACCAGTTCCTGGAAGGGGGACACCTACGAGCAGTACTTC. Encoded protein: CATSSWKGDTYEQYF.

The chain recombines TRBV10-1 with TRBJ2-5; perhaps TRBD1 as D (5 bases). V lost 6 bases, J lost 1 base, and 9 bases lay in between. Germline CDR1 and CDR2: WNHNN and SYGVQD (reference sequence). This CDR3 comprises 13 residues. The CDR3 sequence: CASSRQIQETQYF. CDR3 sequence (DNA): TGCGCCAGCAGCCGACAGATCCAAGAGACCCAGTACTTC.

The J gene is TRBJ2-4, the V gene TRBV5-1; possibly TRBD1 for D (5 bases). V lost 1 base and J 6 bases, leaving 11 bases between the germline ends. Germline CDR1 SGHRS, CDR2 YFSETQ. The CDR3 is 14 residues long. In DNA, the CDR3 is TGCGCCAGCAGCTTGCGTCTCCAGGGAAACATTCAGTACTTC. Protein: CASSLRLQGNIQYF.

The V call is TRBV2, the J call TRBJ2-7; D unresolved. The CDR3 runs 13 residues. Trimming removed 4 bases from V and 0 bases from J, with 7 bases in between. Germline CDR1 is SNHLY and CDR2 is FYNNEI. The CDR3 bases are TGTGCCAGCAGTGCCGTGAGCTCCTACGAGCAGTACTTC. Protein: CASSAVSSYEQYF.

The rearrangement uses TRBV25-1 and TRBJ2-7, with 9 positions matching TRBD2. The V gene's germline CDR1 is MGHDK and CDR2 SYGVNS. CDR3 length: 16 amino acids. V shed 4 bases and J 4 bases; nucleotides not matched to a gene: 11. CDR3 sequence reads: CASSGSAGGQLYEQYF. The CDR3 nucleotides read TGTGCCAGCAGTGGGAGCGCGGGAGGGCAATTGTACGAGCAGTACTTC.

CDR3 DNA: TGTGCCAGCAGCTTAGGGGAGGCTGGAAACACCATATATTTT. Translating it yields CASSLGEAGNTIYF. The chain has TRBV7-9 and TRBJ1-3; D is undetermined. Trimming shortened V by 1 base and J by 2 bases, and 6 bases separated the two germline ends. Germline V gene lookup returns CDR1 SEHNR and CDR2 FQNEAQ (reference sequence). The CDR3 contains 14 residues.

With respect to this clone: In the same sample, other DNA sequences code for this CDR3. The rearrangement joins TRBV5-5 to TRBJ1-1; the match to TRBD1 covers 7 bases. This CDR3 is built from 13 residues. Germline V gene data show CDR1 as SGHKS and CDR2 as YYEKEE (reference sequence). The V segment lost 5 bases and the J segment 4 bases; nucleotides outside the gene matches: 5. The CDR3 DNA reads TGTGCCAGCAGTTCTGCAGGGGGCACTGAAGCTTTCTTT. Translating it yields CASSSAGGTEAFF.

The V call is TRBV18, the J call TRBJ1-2; D perhaps matches TRBD1 (5 bases). V shed 4 bases and J shed 5 bases, with 11 bases lying between them. Germline values: CDR1 KGHSH, CDR2 LQKENI. This CDR3 spans 13 amino acids. CDR3: CASSLQGGYGYTF. DNA for the CDR3: TGTGCCAGCTCACTTCAGGGCGGGTATGGCTACACCTTC.

The chain links TRBV28 to TRBJ2-5; the match to TRBD1 covers 11 bases. CDR3 length: 15 amino acids. Unmatched junction bases numbered 9, after V lost 7 bases and J lost 5 bases. Germline V gives CDR1 MDHEN, CDR2 SYDVKM. The CDR3 sequence: CASTIGQGAGETQYF. The CDR3, as DNA: TGTGCCAGCACCATCGGACAGGGGGCTGGGGAGACCCAGTACTTC.